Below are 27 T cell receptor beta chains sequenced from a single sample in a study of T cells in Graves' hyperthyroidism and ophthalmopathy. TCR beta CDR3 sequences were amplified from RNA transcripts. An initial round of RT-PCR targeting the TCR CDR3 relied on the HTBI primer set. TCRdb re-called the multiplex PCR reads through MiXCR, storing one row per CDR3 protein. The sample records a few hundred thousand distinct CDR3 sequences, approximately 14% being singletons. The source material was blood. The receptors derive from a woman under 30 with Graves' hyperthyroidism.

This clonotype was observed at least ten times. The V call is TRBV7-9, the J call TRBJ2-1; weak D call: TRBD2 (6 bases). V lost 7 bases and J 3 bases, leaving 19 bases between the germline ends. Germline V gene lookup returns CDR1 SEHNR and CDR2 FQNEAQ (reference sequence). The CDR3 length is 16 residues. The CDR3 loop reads CASTLEAISGYNEQFF. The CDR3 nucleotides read TGTGCCAGCACCCTAGAAGCCATTAGCGGCTACAATGAGCAGTTCTTC. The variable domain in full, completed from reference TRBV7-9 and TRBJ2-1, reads DTGVSQNPRHKITKRGQNVTFRCDPISEHNRLYWYRQTLGQGPEFLTYFQNEAQLEKSRLLSDRFSAERPKGSFSTLEIQRTEQGDSAMYLCASTLEAISGYNEQFFGPGTRLTVL.

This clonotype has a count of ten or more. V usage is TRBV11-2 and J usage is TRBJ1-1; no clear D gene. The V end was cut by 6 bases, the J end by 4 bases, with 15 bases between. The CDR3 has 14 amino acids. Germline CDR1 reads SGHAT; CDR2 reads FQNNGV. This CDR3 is CASRIGYGSTEAFF. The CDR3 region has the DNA TGTGCCAGCAGGATAGGTTATGGTAGCACTGAAGCTTTCTTT.

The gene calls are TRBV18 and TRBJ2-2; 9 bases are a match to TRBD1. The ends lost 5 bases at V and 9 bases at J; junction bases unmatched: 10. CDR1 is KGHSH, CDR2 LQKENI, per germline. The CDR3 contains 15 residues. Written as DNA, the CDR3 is TGTGCCAGCTCAGCAAGGACAGGGGAAAACAGGGAGCTGTTTTTT. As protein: CASSARTGENRELFF.

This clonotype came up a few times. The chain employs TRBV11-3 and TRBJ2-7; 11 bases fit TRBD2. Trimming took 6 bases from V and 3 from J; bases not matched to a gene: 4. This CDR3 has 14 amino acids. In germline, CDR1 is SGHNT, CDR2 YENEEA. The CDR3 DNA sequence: TGTGCCAGCAGACCGGGACTAGCGGTCTACGAGCAGTACGTC. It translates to CASRPGLAVYEQYV.

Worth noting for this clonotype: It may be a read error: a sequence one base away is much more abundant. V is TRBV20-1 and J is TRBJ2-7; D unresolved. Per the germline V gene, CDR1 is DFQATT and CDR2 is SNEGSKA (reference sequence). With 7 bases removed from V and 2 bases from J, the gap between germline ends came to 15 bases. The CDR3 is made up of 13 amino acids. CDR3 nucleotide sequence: TGCAGTGAATCTTTTCCAAATCCCTACGAGCAGTACTTC. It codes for CSESFPNPYEQYF.

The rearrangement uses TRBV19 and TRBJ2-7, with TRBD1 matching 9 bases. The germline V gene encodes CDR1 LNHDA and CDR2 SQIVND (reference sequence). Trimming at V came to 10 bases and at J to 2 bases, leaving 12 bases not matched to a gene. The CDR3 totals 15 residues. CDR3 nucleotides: TGTGCCACCAAGGGCAGACAGGGGGGGACCTACGAGCAGTACTTC. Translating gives CATKGRQGGTYEQYF. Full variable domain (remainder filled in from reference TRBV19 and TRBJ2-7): DGGITQSPKYLFRKEGQNVTLSCEQNLNHDAMYWYRQDPGQGLRLIYYSQIVNDFQKGDIAEGYSVSREKKESFPLTVTSAQKNPTAFYLCATKGRQGGTYEQYFGPGTRLTVT.

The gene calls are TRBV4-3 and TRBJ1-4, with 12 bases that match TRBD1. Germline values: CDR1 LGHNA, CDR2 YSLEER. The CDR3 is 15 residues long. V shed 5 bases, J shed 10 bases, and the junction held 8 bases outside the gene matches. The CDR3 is CASSSLGTGGGKLFF. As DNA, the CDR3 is TGCGCCAGCAGCTCTCTCGGGACAGGGGGCGGAAAACTGTTTTTT.

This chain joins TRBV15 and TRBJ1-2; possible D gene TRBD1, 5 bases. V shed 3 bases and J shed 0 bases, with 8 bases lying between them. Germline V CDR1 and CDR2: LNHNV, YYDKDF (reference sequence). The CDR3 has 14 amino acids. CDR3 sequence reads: CATSRGRANYGYTF. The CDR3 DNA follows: TGTGCCACCAGCAGGGGACGAGCTAACTATGGCTACACCTTC.

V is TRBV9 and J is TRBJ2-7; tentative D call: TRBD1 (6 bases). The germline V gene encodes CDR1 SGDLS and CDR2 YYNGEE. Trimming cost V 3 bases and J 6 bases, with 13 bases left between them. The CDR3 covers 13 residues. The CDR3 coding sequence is TGTGCCAGCAGCGGTGGGGACATCGGCGAGCAGTACTTC. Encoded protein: CASSGGDIGEQYF. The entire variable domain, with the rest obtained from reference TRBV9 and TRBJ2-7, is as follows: DSGVTQTPKHLITATGQRVTLRCSPRSGDLSVYWYQQSLDQGLQFLIQYYNGEERAKGNILERFSAQQFPDLHSELNLSSLELGDSALYFCASSGGDIGEQYFGPGTRLTVT.

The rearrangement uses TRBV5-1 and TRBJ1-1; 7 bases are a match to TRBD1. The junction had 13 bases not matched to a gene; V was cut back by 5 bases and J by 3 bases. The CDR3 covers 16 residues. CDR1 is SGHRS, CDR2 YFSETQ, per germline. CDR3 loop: CASRDLTGAQDTEAFF. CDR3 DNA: TGCGCCAGCAGAGATCTTACAGGGGCGCAGGACACTGAAGCTTTCTTT.

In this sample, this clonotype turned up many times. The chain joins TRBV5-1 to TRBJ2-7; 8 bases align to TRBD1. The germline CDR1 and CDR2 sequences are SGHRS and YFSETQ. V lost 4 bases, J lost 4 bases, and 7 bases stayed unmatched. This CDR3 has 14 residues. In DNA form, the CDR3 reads TGCGCCAGCAGCCAGTCAAACAGGGGGTACGAGCAGTACTTC. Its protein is CASSQSNRGYEQYF.

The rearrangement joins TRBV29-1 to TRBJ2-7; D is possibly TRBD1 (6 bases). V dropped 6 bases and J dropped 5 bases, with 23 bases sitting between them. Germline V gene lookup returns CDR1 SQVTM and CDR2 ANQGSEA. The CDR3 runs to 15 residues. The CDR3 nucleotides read TGCAGCGTGGGACACCTTGGACACTTTAGGCACGAGCAGTACTTC. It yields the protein CSVGHLGHFRHEQYF.

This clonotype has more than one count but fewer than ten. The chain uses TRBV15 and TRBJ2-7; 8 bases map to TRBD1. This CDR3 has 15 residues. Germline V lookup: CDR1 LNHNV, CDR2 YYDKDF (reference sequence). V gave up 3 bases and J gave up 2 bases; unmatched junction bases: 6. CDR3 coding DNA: TGTGCCACCAGCAGTACTTCAGGGGGCCCCTACGAGCAGTACTTC. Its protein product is CATSSTSGGPYEQYF. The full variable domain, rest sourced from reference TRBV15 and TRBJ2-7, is DAMVIQNPRYQVTQFGKPVTLSCSQTLNHNVMYWYQQKSSQAPKLLFHYYDKDFNNEADTPDNFQSRRPNTSFCFLDIRSPGLGDTAMYLCATSSTSGGPYEQYFGPGTRLTVT.

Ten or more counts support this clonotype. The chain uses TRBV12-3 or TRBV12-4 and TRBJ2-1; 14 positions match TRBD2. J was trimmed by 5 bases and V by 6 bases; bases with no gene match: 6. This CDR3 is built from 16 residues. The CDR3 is CASSPGTSGGNNEQFF. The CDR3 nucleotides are TGTGCCAGCAGCCCTGGGACTAGCGGGGGAAACAATGAGCAGTTCTTC.

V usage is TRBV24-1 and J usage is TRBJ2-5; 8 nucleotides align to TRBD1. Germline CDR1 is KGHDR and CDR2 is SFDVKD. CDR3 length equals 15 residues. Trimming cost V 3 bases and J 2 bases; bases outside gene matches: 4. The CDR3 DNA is TGTGCCACCAGTGATCCGGGACAGGTACAAGAGACCCAGTACTTC. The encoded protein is CATSDPGQVQETQYF.

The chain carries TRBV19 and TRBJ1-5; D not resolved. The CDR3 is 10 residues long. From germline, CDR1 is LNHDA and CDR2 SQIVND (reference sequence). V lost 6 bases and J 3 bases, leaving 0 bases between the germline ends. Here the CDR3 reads CASSNQPQHF. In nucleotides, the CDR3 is TGTGCCAGTAGCAATCAGCCCCAGCATTTT.

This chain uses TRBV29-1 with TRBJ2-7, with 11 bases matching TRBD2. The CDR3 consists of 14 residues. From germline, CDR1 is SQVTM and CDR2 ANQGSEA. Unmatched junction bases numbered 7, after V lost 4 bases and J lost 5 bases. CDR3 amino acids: CSVATSGRYDEQYF. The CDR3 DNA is TGCAGCGTTGCAACTAGCGGGAGATACGACGAGCAGTACTTC.

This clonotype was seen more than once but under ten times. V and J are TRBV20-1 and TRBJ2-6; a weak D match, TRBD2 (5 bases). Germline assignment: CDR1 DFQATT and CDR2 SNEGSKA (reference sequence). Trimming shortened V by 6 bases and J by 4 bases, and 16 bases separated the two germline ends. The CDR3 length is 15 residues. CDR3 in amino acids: CSATPQSSGANVLTF. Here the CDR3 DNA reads TGCAGTGCCACCCCGCAGTCTAGCGGGGCCAACGTCCTGACTTTC.

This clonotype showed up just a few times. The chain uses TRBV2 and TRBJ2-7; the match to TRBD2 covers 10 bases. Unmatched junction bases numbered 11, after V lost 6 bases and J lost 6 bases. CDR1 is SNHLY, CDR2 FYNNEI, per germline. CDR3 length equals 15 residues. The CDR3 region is CASSPRTSGPTEQYF. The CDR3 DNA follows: TGTGCCAGCAGCCCCAGGACTAGCGGCCCCACCGAGCAGTACTTC.

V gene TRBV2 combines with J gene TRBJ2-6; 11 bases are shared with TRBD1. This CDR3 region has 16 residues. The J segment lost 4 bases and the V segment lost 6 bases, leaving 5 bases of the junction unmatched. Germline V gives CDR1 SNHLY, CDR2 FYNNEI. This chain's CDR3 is CASRGQGAPGANVLTF. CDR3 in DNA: TGTGCCAGCAGAGGACAGGGGGCGCCCGGGGCCAACGTCCTGACTTTC.

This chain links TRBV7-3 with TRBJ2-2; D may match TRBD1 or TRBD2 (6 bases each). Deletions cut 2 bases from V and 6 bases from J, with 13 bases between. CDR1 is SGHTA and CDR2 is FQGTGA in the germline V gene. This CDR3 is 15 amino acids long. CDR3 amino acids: CASSLLGGVAGELFF. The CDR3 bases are TGTGCCAGCAGCTTATTGGGGGGCGTCGCCGGGGAGCTGTTTTTT.

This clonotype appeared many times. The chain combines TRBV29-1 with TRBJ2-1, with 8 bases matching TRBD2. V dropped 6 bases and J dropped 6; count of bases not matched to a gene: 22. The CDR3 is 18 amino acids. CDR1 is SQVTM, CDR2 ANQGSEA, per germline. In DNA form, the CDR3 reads TGCAGCGTCCTGGGCGTTAGCGGGATCCCCTCCCCTGGCAATGAGCAGTTCTTC. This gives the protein CSVLGVSGIPSPGNEQFF.

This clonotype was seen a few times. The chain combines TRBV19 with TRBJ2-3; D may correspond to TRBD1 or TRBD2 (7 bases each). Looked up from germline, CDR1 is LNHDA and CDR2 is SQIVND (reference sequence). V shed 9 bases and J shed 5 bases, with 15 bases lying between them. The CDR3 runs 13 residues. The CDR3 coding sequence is TGTGCCAGCTCGACAGGGAGGGGAGATACGCAGTATTTT. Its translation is CASSTGRGDTQYF.

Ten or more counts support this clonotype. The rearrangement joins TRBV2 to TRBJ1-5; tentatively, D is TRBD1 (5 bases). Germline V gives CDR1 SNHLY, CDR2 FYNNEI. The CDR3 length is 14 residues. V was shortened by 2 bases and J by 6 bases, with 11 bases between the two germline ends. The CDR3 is CASSETRGTQPQHF. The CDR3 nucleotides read TGTGCCAGCAGTGAAACAAGGGGTACTCAGCCCCAGCATTTT.

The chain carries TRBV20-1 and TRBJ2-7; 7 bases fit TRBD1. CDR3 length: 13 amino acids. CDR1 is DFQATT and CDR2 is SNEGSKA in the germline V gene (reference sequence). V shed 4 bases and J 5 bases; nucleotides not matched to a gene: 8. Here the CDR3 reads CSATGTVNHEQYF. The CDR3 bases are TGCAGTGCTACAGGGACAGTTAATCACGAGCAGTACTTC.

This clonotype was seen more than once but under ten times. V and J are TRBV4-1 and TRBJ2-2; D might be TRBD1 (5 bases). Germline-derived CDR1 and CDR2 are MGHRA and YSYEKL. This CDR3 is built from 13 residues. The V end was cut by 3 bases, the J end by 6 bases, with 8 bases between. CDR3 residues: CASSHRVPGELFF. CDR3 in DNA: TGCGCCAGCAGCCACAGGGTTCCCGGGGAGCTGTTTTTT.

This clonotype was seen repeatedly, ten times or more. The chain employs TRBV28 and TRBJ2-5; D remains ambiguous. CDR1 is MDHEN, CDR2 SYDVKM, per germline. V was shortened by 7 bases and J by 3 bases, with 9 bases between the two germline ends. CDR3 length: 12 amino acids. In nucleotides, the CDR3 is TGTGCCAGCACCTCAGGAAAAGAGACCCAGTACTTC. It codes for CASTSGKETQYF.